The 12 T cell receptor beta chains below all came from one sample that was sequenced in a study of blood T cell repertoires in COVID-19. Here immunoSEQ multiplex PCR was the method, and the copy in TCRdb shows in-frame clones only, minus some. The sample carries 50,000 to 75,000 clones, over 75% recorded once. The source material was peripheral blood. These receptors came from an elderly man in a cohort sampled during active COVID-19.

V usage is TRBV11-1 and J usage is TRBJ2-7, with 10 bases lining up with TRBD2. V lost 1 base, J lost 0 bases, and 3 bases stayed unmatched. CDR1 and CDR2 (germline): SGHAT, FQDESV (reference sequence). The CDR3 length is 16 residues. The CDR3 region is CASSLVGLAVSYEQYF. The CDR3 region has the DNA TGTGCCAGCAGCTTAGTTGGACTAGCGGTCTCCTACGAGCAGTACTTC.

The chain recombines TRBV2 with TRBJ2-4; D might be TRBD1 (6 bases). Between the trimmed V and J ends, which lost 4 bases and 2 bases, there was a span of 9 bases. There are 14 residues in the CDR3. Per the germline V gene, CDR1 is SNHLY and CDR2 is FYNNEI. CDR3 in amino acids: CASSAGVSKNIQYF. CDR3 bases: TGTGCCAGCAGTGCAGGGGTCTCCAAAAACATTCAGTACTTC.

V is TRBV4-2 and J is TRBJ2-3; 7 nucleotides match TRBD2. The J segment lost 3 bases and the V segment lost 0 bases, leaving 9 bases of the junction unmatched. Germline CDR1 is LGHNA and CDR2 is YNFKEQ. This CDR3 has 17 residues. Here the CDR3 reads CASSQDSTGGKTDTQYF. The CDR3 nucleotides are TGTGCCAGCAGCCAAGATAGTACGGGGGGTAAGACAGATACGCAGTATTTT.

This clone has a single count. This chain uses TRBV3-1 (or the pseudogene TRBV3-2) with TRBJ2-3, with 8 bases lining up with TRBD2. The CDR3 is 17 amino acids. The V segment lost 4 bases and the J segment 1 base; nucleotides outside the gene matches: 10. Looked up from germline, CDR1 is LGHDT and CDR2 is YNNKEL (reference sequence). The CDR3 DNA reads TGTGCCAGCAGCCCTCGGAGAGAGCGGGAGCGCACAGATACGCAGTATTTT. Its protein product is CASSPRRERERTDTQYF.

V gene TRBV6-2 or TRBV6-3 combines with J gene TRBJ2-5, with D maybe TRBD2 (5 bases). V lost 3 bases, J lost 4 bases, and 15 bases lay in between. Per germline, CDR1 MNHEY and CDR2 SVGEGT. The CDR3 runs 15 residues. CDR3 coding DNA: TGTGCCAGCAGTTATGAGGGCTCGACCCTAGAGACCCAGTACTTC. Translation: CASSYEGSTLETQYF.

The chain has TRBV7-8 and TRBJ1-1; the match to TRBD1 covers 9 bases. The germline CDR1 and CDR2 sequences are SGHVS and FQNEAQ. The CDR3 loop spans 15 amino acids. With V trimmed by 4 bases and J by 3 bases, 6 bases remained unmatched. The CDR3, as DNA: TGTGCCAGCAGCTCGAGGGGACAGGGAGACACTGAAGCTTTCTTT. Translating gives CASSSRGQGDTEAFF. The entire variable domain, with the rest obtained from reference TRBV7-8 and TRBJ1-1, is as follows: GAGVSQSPRYKVAKRGQDVALRCDPISGHVSLFWYQQALGQGPEFLTYFQNEAQLDKSGLPSDRFFAERPEGSVSTLKIQRTQQEDSAVYLCASSSRGQGDTEAFFGQGTRLTVV.

This clone is a singleton in its sample. The chain is built from TRBV12-5 and TRBJ2-1, with 11 bases identical to TRBD2. Losses at the gene ends were 5 bases for V and 8 bases for J; bases not matched to a gene: 11. The CDR3 consists of 16 residues. Looked up from germline, CDR1 is LGHNT and CDR2 is FRNRAP. The CDR3 sequence is CASGPPTSGSTDEQFF. CDR3 DNA: TGTGCTAGTGGTCCCCCAACTAGCGGGAGTACTGATGAGCAGTTCTTC.

This chain uses TRBV3-1 (or the pseudogene TRBV3-2) with TRBJ2-3; 11 nucleotides line up with TRBD2. The junction had 8 bases not matched to a gene; V was cut back by 3 bases and J by 6 bases. This CDR3 has 16 residues. CDR1 and CDR2 (germline): LGHDT, YNNKEL (reference sequence). CDR3: CASSQTGTSGGDTQYF. CDR3 DNA: TGTGCCAGCAGCCAGACCGGGACTAGCGGTGGGGATACGCAGTATTTT.

This clone was observed once. V gene TRBV6-5 combines with J gene TRBJ1-1; D might be TRBD1 (6 bases). The V end lost 10 bases, the J end lost 1 base, and 16 bases lay between the germline ends. The CDR3 runs 14 residues. Germline CDR1 and CDR2: MNHEY and SVGAGI. CDR3 nucleotide sequence: TGTGCCATCAAGAAACAGGGACCGAACACTGAAGCTTTCTTT. The encoded protein is CAIKKQGPNTEAFF.

J is TRBJ1-4 and V is TRBV19; maybe TRBD1 (6 bases). The CDR3 spans 15 residues. V was shortened by 7 bases and J by 0 bases, with 12 bases between the two germline ends. CDR1 is LNHDA and CDR2 is SQIVND in the germline V gene (reference sequence). The CDR3 protein is CASKGQLATNEKLFF. CDR3 bases: TGTGCCAGTAAGGGACAACTAGCAACTAATGAAAAACTGTTTTTT.

The chain employs TRBV9 and TRBJ2-1; 9 bases are shared with TRBD2. This CDR3 has 16 residues. Germline V gives CDR1 SGDLS, CDR2 YYNGEE. V shed 0 bases and J 9 bases; nucleotides not matched to a gene: 10. CDR3 protein: CASSVAAGGRNIEQFF. CDR3 coding DNA: TGTGCCAGCAGCGTAGCGGCGGGGGGGCGCAACATTGAGCAGTTCTTC.

This chain joins TRBV10-3 and TRBJ2-7; D unresolved. The germline CDR1 and CDR2 sequences are ENHRY and SYGVKD. This CDR3 contains 12 residues. Deletions cut 4 bases from V and 3 bases from J, with 7 bases between. The CDR3, as DNA: TGTGCCATCAGTGCTCGAGACTACGAGCAGTACTTC. The encoded protein is CAISARDYEQYF.